Following are 25 T cell receptor beta chains from one sample sequenced in a study of Graves' ophthalmopathy and Graves' hyperthyroidism. Amplification of TCR beta CDR3 regions used RNA transcripts. The first-round RT-PCR employed HTBI primers together with the Qiagen OneStep RT-PCR kit. A multiplex PCR was then performed as the second round. MiXCR, run by TCRdb on the multiplex PCR reads, gives a single entry per CDR3 protein. The repertoire holds 170,000 or so distinct CDR3 sequences, about 40% seen once, with around 5.8% in the top ten. The sequenced sample was peripheral blood. The source is a woman between 35 and 50 years old with Graves' ophthalmopathy.

CDR3 sequence: CASSSRARGRNQPQHF. The CDR3 DNA follows: TGTGCCAGCAGTTCACGGGCCCGAGGACGGAATCAGCCCCAGCATTTT. This chain links TRBV2 with TRBJ1-5; D remains unclear. Trimming stripped 5 bases from V and 4 bases from J, with 18 bases between. Germline V lookup: CDR1 SNHLY, CDR2 FYNNEI. The CDR3 consists of 16 residues.

Many counts were recorded for this clonotype. The rearrangement links TRBV7-9 to TRBJ1-6, with TRBD1 as a possible D gene (5 bases). Looked up from germline, CDR1 is SEHNR and CDR2 is FQNEAQ (reference sequence). CDR3 length equals 16 residues. V lost 0 bases and J lost 4, with 10 bases in between. The CDR3 DNA sequence: TGTGCCAGCAGCTTAGCTGGCAGGGAGTATAATTCACCCCTCCACTTT. Amino acid sequence: CASSLAGREYNSPLHF. Supplemented by reference TRBV7-9 and TRBJ1-6, the full variable domain reads DTGVSQNPRHKITKRGQNVTFRCDPISEHNRLYWYRQTLGQGPEFLTYFQNEAQLEKSRLLSDRFSAERPKGSFSTLEIQRTEQGDSAMYLCASSLAGREYNSPLHFGNGTRLTVT.

This clonotype was seen ten or more times. The chain combines TRBV29-1 with TRBJ2-7; weak D call: TRBD1 (6 bases). Germline CDR1 SQVTM, CDR2 ANQGSEA. The CDR3 is made up of 14 amino acids. V lost 6 bases and J 6 bases, leaving 21 bases between the germline ends. The CDR3 DNA follows: TGCAGCGTCAAACCTACTACAGGGCCATCCGAGCAGTACTTC. Its protein product is CSVKPTTGPSEQYF.

The sample holds many counts of this clonotype. The chain has TRBV7-8 and TRBJ2-7; tentative D call: TRBD2 (6 bases). This CDR3 comprises 14 residues. Germline CDR1 reads SGHVS; CDR2 reads FQNEAQ. The V end lost 3 bases, the J end lost 5 bases, and 14 bases lay between the germline ends. Here the CDR3 reads CASSLAGSRDEQYF. The CDR3 DNA follows: TGTGCCAGCAGCTTGGCGGGGAGTAGGGACGAGCAGTACTTC.

V is TRBV7-9 and J is TRBJ2-5; 7 bases fit TRBD1. CDR1 is SEHNR and CDR2 is FQNEAQ in the germline V gene (reference sequence). The CDR3 runs 14 residues. The junction had 6 bases not matched to a gene; V was cut back by 4 bases and J by 4 bases. CDR3 loop: CASSSGTVGETQYF. In DNA, the CDR3 is TGTGCCAGCAGCTCGGGGACAGTGGGAGAGACCCAGTACTTC. Full variable domain (outside the CDR3, taken from reference TRBV7-9 and TRBJ2-5): DTGVSQNPRHKITKRGQNVTFRCDPISEHNRLYWYRQTLGQGPEFLTYFQNEAQLEKSRLLSDRFSAERPKGSFSTLEIQRTEQGDSAMYLCASSSGTVGETQYFGPGTRLLVL.

The chain carries TRBV28 and TRBJ1-1, with a tentative D call TRBD1 (5 bases). Trimming cost V 5 bases and J 1 base, with 14 bases left between them. The length of the CDR3 is 15 residues. CDR1 is MDHEN, CDR2 SYDVKM, per germline. CDR3 loop: CASSPGRGWNTEAFF. The CDR3 DNA is TGTGCCAGCAGTCCCGGAAGGGGATGGAACACTGAAGCTTTCTTT.

This rearrangement joins TRBV7-8 to TRBJ2-5; TRBD2 matches 9 bases. CDR1 and CDR2 (germline): SGHVS, FQNEAQ. V shed 5 bases and J 7 bases; nucleotides not matched to a gene: 14. There are 16 residues in the CDR3. The CDR3 sequence: CASSVRTSAYRVTQYF. The CDR3 region has the DNA TGTGCCAGCAGCGTTCGGACTAGCGCATATCGGGTGACCCAGTACTTC. The full variable domain, completed using reference TRBV7-8 and TRBJ2-5, is GAGVSQSPRYKVAKRGQDVALRCDPISGHVSLFWYQQALGQGPEFLTYFQNEAQLDKSGLPSDRFFAERPEGSVSTLKIQRTQQEDSAVYLCASSVRTSAYRVTQYFGPGTRLLVL.

A single count supports this clonotype. The chain couples TRBV6-5 to TRBJ2-7; 12 nucleotides align to TRBD2. Losses at the gene ends were 4 bases for V and 3 bases for J; bases not matched to a gene: 10. Looked up from germline, CDR1 is MNHEY and CDR2 is SVGAGI. The CDR3 sequence is 17 residues long. The DNA of the CDR3 is TGTGCCAGCAGTTTCCGACTGACTAGCGGGGGCAACTACGAGCAGTACTTC. Translated, it gives CASSFRLTSGGNYEQYF.

The rearrangement links TRBV6-2 or TRBV6-3 to TRBJ2-7; tentative D call: TRBD2 (5 bases). Trimming took off 2 bases at V and 5 bases at J, with 10 bases between the two ends. The CDR3 covers 13 residues. The germline gives CDR1 MNHEY, CDR2 SVGEGT. CDR3: CASSYRGTDEQYF. The CDR3 DNA reads TGTGCCAGCAGTTACCGGGGAACGGACGAGCAGTACTTC.

This clonotype was detected many times. The chain links TRBV2 to TRBJ1-2; weak D call: TRBD1 (5 bases). CDR3 size: 12 residues. The germline V and J ends were trimmed by 6 bases and 2 bases, with 7 bases remaining between them. Germline V gene data show CDR1 as SNHLY and CDR2 as FYNNEI. For the CDR3, the DNA is TGTGCCAGCAGCAGGGAAAACTATGGCTACACCTTC. Translation: CASSRENYGYTF.

V and J are TRBV7-9 and TRBJ1-1; 8 bases match TRBD1. The CDR3 spans 14 residues. Germline loops: CDR1 SEHNR, CDR2 FQNEAQ (reference sequence). Trimming removed 5 bases from V and 6 bases from J; junction bases left unmatched: 8. The CDR3 protein is CASSHPGTGAEAFF. The CDR3 DNA sequence: TGTGCCAGCAGCCACCCGGGGACAGGTGCTGAAGCTTTCTTT.

This clonotype has a count of ten or more. The V call is TRBV7-8, the J call TRBJ1-2, with D hard to call. The CDR3 length is 12 residues. The germline gives CDR1 SGHVS, CDR2 FQNEAQ. With 1 base removed from V and 6 bases from J, the gap between germline ends came to 6 bases. CDR3 nucleotide sequence: TGTGCCAGCAGCTTAGATAGGGATGGCTACACCTTC. It specifies CASSLDRDGYTF.

This clonotype was counted many times. The CDR3 sequence is CSVDRAGELFF. The CDR3 DNA follows: TGCAGCGTAGACAGGGCCGGGGAGCTGTTTTTT. The rearrangement joins TRBV29-1 to TRBJ2-2, with 7 bases fitting TRBD1. CDR3 length: 11 amino acids. V lost 6 bases to trimming and J lost 6 bases; unmatched junction nucleotides: 1. CDR1 is SQVTM, CDR2 ANQGSEA, per germline.

The V call is TRBV7-2, the J call TRBJ1-2; TRBD1 matches at 7 bases. This CDR3 has 13 amino acids. The trim removed 5 bases at V and 10 bases at J, leaving 10 bases unmatched. Germline CDR1 and CDR2: SGHTA and FQGNSA. CDR3 region: CASSPLWTGLYTF. For the CDR3, the DNA is TGTGCCAGCAGCCCCCTCTGGACAGGCCTCTACACCTTC.

The rearrangement joins TRBV7-2 to TRBJ2-7, with 8 bases that match TRBD1. The CDR3 covers 12 residues. Germline CDR1 and CDR2: SGHTA and FQGNSA. The V and J ends lost 2 bases and 13 bases, in that order; junction bases with no gene match: 7. In DNA form, the CDR3 reads TGTGCCAGCAGCTTAAGTACGGGACAGGCCTACTTC. It encodes CASSLSTGQAYF. Full variable domain (missing parts from reference TRBV7-2 and TRBJ2-7): GAGVSQSPSNKVTEKGKDVELRCDPISGHTALYWYRQSLGQGLEFLIYFQGNSAPDKSGLPSDRFSAERTGGSVSTLTIQRTQQEDSAVYLCASSLSTGQAYFGPGTRLTVT.

The J gene is TRBJ2-5, the V gene TRBV30, with D possibly being TRBD2 (5 bases). The CDR3 consists of 12 residues. CDR1 is GTSNPN, CDR2 SVGIG, per germline (reference sequence). V shed 2 bases and J shed 5 bases, with 9 bases lying between them. This CDR3 reads CAWSRRRETQYF. DNA of the CDR3: TGTGCCTGGAGTAGGAGGAGGGAGACCCAGTACTTC. The full variable domain, in which reference TRBV30 and TRBJ2-5 provide the parts outside the CDR3, is SQTIHQWPATLVQPVGSPLSLECTVEGTSNPNLYWYRQAAGRGLQLLFYSVGIGQISSEVPQNLSASRPQDRQFILSSKKLLLSDSGFYLCAWSRRRETQYFGPGTRLLVL.

In this sample, this clonotype turned up many times. V and J are TRBV7-9 and TRBJ1-1; D is possibly TRBD1 (6 bases). The CDR3 runs 14 residues. Germline CDR1 and CDR2: SEHNR and FQNEAQ (reference sequence). V was clipped by 1 base and J by 8 bases, with 14 bases between them. The CDR3: CASSLEDRSKEAFF. The DNA for the CDR3 is TGTGCCAGCAGCTTAGAGGACAGAAGTAAAGAAGCTTTCTTT.

This clonotype was counted ten times or more. The chain has TRBV20-1 and TRBJ1-6, with D unresolved. CDR1 DFQATT and CDR2 SNEGSKA come from the germline V gene (reference sequence). The CDR3 is 14 amino acids. Trimming pared 2 bases from V and 9 bases from J, leaving 14 bases between. The DNA of the CDR3 is TGCAGTGCTAGACCGGGCCCCGGAGGTTCACCCCTCCACTTT. Residues: CSARPGPGGSPLHF.

This clonotype occurred many times. This sequence joins TRBV7-3 and TRBJ2-5, with 8 bases matching TRBD1. Germline V gene sequence: CDR1 SGHTA, CDR2 FQGTGA. The CDR3 has 15 amino acids. V trimming: 5 bases; J trimming: 2 bases; junction bases outside the gene matches: 7. The CDR3: CASSEYGTGQETQYF. CDR3 DNA: TGTGCCAGCAGCGAATATGGGACAGGTCAAGAGACCCAGTACTTC.

This clonotype showed up many times. The chain recombines TRBV18 with TRBJ2-5; no clear D gene. Trimming stripped 2 bases from V and 3 bases from J, with 7 bases between. The CDR3 has 13 amino acids. The germline V gene encodes CDR1 KGHSH and CDR2 LQKENI. CDR3 in DNA: TGTGCCAGCTCACCAATGACCGAAGAGACCCAGTACTTC. Protein: CASSPMTEETQYF.

The chain carries TRBV6-1 and TRBJ2-6; maybe TRBD2 (5 bases). CDR3 length: 15 residues. The V end was cut by 4 bases, the J end by 2 bases, with 9 bases between. Looked up from germline, CDR1 is MNHNS and CDR2 is SASEGT. This CDR3 reads CASSGEKAGANVLTF. CDR3 nucleotides: TGTGCCAGCAGTGGGGAGAAGGCTGGGGCCAACGTCCTGACTTTC.

V is TRBV30 and J is TRBJ1-1; the D gene is possibly TRBD1 (5 bases). The germline V gene has CDR1 GTSNPN and CDR2 SVGIG (reference sequence). V lost 3 bases to trimming and J lost 0 bases, with 14 bases between them. This CDR3 comprises 15 residues. This CDR3 reads CAWRLRGAMNTEAFF. Written as DNA, the CDR3 is TGTGCCTGGAGATTGAGGGGAGCTATGAACACTGAAGCTTTCTTT.

The genes are TRBV29-1 and TRBJ1-5; D possibly corresponds to TRBD1 (6 bases). Looked up from germline, CDR1 is SQVTM and CDR2 is ANQGSEA. The V and J ends lost 4 bases and 3 bases respectively, with 10 bases between them. The CDR3 is 13 residues long. For the CDR3, the DNA is TGCAGCGTTGTCTCGGGGGCCAATCAGCCCCAGCATTTT. Encoded protein: CSVVSGANQPQHF. Supplemented by reference TRBV29-1 and TRBJ1-5, the full variable domain reads SAVISQKPSRDICQRGTSLTIQCQVDSQVTMMFWYRQQPGQSLTLIATANQGSEATYESGFVIDKFPISRPNLTFSTLTVSNMSPEDSSIYLCSVVSGANQPQHFGDGTRLSIL.

Many counts were recorded for this clonotype. The CDR3 region is CAIRGGVGVTEAFF. DNA for the CDR3: TGTGCCATCAGAGGAGGGGTTGGTGTCACTGAAGCTTTCTTT. The genes are TRBV10-3 and TRBJ1-1, with D perhaps matching TRBD1 (5 bases). The CDR3 length is 14 residues. V lost 6 bases and J 4 bases, leaving 15 bases between the germline ends. Germline CDR1 ENHRY, CDR2 SYGVKD.

This clonotype was picked up many times. This chain connects TRBV5-6 to TRBJ1-2, with D possibly TRBD1 on 6 matching bases. The ends were cut back, 3 bases at V and 5 bases at J, with 17 bases in the middle. This CDR3 is 15 amino acids long. Germline assignment: CDR1 SGHDT and CDR2 YYEEEE. The CDR3 region is CASSSRGQGFYGYTF. The CDR3 nucleotides read TGTGCCAGCAGCTCCCGGGGGCAGGGGTTTTATGGCTACACCTTC. The whole variable domain, remainder taken from reference TRBV5-6 and TRBJ1-2, is DAGVTQSPTHLIKTRGQQVTLRCSPKSGHDTVSWYQQALGQGPQFIFQYYEEEERQRGNFPDRFSGHQFPNYSSELNVNALLLGDSALYLCASSSRGQGFYGYTFGSGTRLTVV.